This T cell receptor (beta chain) was captured by sequencing in a study of cytomegalovirus exposure and HLA in healthy donors. Notes on the study in general: Based on reports, TCR beta sequences accurately predicted HLA-A and HLA-B alleles for most subjects. A link between a missense DCLRE1C variant and TCR beta V- and J-gene trimming emerged from a later analysis. A later analysis showed that HLA-associated TCR beta chains had undergone more clonal expansion than equally common others.

In its sample, this clone was seen a few times. Its specificity is not known. PCR primers comprised 60 Vbeta and 13 Jbeta primers. TCRdb's table, derived via immunoSEQ multiplex PCR, lists solely in-frame clones and lacks some. In the table there are about 100,000 clones, approximately 71% of which are singletons. Sequenced input: PBMCs. This sequence originates from a young woman in good health and CMV-seropositive.

The CDR3, as DNA: TGTGCCAGTAGTATAGAGCCAGGGGTTAATCAGCCCCAGCATTTT. This gives the protein CASSIEPGVNQPQHF. The chain has TRBV19 and TRBJ1-5, with D perhaps TRBD1 (6 bases). Trimming removed 0 bases at V and 4 bases at J, with 10 bases between. CDR1 LNHDA and CDR2 SQIVND come from the germline V gene (reference sequence). The CDR3 has 15 residues.